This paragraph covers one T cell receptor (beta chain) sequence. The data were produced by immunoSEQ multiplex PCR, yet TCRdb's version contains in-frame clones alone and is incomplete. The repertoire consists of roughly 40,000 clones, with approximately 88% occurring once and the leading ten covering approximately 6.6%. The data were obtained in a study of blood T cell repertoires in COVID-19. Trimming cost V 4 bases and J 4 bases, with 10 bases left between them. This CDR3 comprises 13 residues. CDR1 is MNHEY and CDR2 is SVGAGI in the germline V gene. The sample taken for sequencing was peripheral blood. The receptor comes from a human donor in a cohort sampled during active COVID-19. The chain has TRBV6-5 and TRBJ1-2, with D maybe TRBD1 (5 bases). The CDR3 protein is CASSSPGFYGYTF. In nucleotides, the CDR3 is TGTGCCAGCAGTTCCCCAGGGTTCTATGGCTACACCTTC.